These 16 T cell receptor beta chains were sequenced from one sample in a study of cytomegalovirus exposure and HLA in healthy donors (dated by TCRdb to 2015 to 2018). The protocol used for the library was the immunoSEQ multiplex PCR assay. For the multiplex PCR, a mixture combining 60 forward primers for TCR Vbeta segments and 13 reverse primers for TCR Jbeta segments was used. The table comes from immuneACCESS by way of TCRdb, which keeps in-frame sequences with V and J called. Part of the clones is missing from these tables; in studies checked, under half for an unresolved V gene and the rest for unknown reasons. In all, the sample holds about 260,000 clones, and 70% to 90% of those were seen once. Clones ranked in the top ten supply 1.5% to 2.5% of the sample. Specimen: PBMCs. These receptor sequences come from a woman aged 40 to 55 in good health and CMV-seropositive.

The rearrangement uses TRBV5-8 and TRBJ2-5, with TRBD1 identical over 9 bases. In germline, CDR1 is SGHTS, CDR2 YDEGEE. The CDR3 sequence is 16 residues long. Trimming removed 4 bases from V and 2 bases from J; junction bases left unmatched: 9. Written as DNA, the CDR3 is TGTGCCAGCAGCATAGACAGGGGGGCGCGACAAGAGACCCAGTACTTC. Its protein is CASSIDRGARQETQYF.

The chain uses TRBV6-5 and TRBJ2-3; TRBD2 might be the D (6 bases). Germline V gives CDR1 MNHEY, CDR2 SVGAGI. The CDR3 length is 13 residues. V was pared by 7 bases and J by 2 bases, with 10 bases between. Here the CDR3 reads CASIGGNTDTQYF. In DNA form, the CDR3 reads TGTGCCAGCATCGGGGGAAACACAGATACGCAGTATTTT.

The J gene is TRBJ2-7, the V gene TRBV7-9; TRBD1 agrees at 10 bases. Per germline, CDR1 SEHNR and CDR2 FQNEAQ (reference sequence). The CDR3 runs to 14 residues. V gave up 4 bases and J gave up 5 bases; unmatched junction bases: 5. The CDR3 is CASSWTGGRHEQYF. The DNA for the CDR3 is TGTGCCAGCAGCTGGACAGGGGGGCGCCACGAGCAGTACTTC. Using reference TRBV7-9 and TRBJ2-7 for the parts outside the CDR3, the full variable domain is DTGVSQNPRHKITKRGQNVTFRCDPISEHNRLYWYRQTLGQGPEFLTYFQNEAQLEKSRLLSDRFSAERPKGSFSTLEIQRTEQGDSAMYLCASSWTGGRHEQYFGPGTRLTVT.

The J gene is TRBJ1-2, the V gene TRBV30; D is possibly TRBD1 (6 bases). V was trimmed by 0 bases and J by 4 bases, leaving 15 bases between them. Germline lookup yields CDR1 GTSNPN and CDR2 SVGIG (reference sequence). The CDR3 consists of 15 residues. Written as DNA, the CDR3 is TGTGCCTGGAGTGTCCAGGGGTCAGGCGCCTATGGCTACACCTTC. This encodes CAWSVQGSGAYGYTF.

The CDR3 region is CASSYSSLANYEQYF. The CDR3 DNA is TGTGCCAGCAGTTACTCATCTCTAGCAAACTACGAGCAGTACTTC. The J gene is TRBJ2-7, the V gene TRBV6-5; tentative D call: TRBD2 (5 bases). Looked up from germline, CDR1 is MNHEY and CDR2 is SVGAGI. The CDR3 has 15 amino acids. V gave up 0 bases and J gave up 3 bases, with 12 bases separating them.

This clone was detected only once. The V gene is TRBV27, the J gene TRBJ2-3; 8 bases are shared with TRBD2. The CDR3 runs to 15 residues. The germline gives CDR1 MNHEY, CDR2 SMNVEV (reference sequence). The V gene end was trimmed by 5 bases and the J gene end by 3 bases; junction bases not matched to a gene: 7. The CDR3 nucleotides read TGTGCCAGCAGTCTAGGGCGGGGGGAAACAGATACGCAGTATTTT. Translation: CASSLGRGETDTQYF.

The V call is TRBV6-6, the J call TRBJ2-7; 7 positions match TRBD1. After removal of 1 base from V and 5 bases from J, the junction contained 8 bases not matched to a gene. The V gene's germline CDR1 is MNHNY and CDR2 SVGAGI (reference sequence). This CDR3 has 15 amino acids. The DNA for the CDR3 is TGTGCCAGCAGTTACTACCAGACAGGGTCACACGAGCAGTACTTC. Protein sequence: CASSYYQTGSHEQYF.

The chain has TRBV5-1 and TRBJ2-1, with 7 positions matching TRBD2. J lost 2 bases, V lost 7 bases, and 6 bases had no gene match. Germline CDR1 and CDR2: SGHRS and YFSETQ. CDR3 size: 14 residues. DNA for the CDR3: TGCGCCAGCGGGGGGGGGAGGCCCTACAATGAGCAGTTCTTC. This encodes CASGGGRPYNEQFF. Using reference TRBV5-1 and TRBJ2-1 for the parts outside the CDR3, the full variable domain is KAGVTQTPRYLIKTRGQQVTLSCSPISGHRSVSWYQQTPGQGLQFLFEYFSETQRNKGNFPGRFSGRQFSNSRSEMNVSTLELGDSALYLCASGGGRPYNEQFFGPGTRLTVL.

CDR3 sequence (DNA): TGTGCCAGCAGCTTAGGGGCTAGCGACACCTACGAGCAGTACTTC. Translation: CASSLGASDTYEQYF. V and J are TRBV7-2 and TRBJ2-7, with a possible D match to TRBD2 (6 bases). V shed 1 base and J shed 2 bases, with 12 bases lying between them. The germline V gene has CDR1 SGHTA and CDR2 FQGNSA. The CDR3 is made up of 15 amino acids.

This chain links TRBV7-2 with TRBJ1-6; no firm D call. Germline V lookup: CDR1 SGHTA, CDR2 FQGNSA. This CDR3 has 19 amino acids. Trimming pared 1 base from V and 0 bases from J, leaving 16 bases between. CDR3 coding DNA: TGTGCCAGCAGCTTAGGTTCTCAGCCGGGGAGCTCCTATAATTCACCCCTCCACTTT. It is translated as CASSLGSQPGSSYNSPLHF.

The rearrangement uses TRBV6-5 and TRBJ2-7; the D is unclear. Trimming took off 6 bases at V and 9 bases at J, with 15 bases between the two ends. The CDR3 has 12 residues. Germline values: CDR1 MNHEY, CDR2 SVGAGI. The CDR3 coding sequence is TGTGCCAGCAGCCCTGGAGTATCGAGGCAGTACTTC. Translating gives CASSPGVSRQYF.

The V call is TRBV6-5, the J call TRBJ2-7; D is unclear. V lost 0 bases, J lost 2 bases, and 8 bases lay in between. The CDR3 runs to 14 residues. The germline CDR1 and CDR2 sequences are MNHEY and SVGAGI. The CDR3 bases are TGTGCCAGCAGTTACTCGAGGCCAGCCTACGAGCAGTACTTC. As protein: CASSYSRPAYEQYF.

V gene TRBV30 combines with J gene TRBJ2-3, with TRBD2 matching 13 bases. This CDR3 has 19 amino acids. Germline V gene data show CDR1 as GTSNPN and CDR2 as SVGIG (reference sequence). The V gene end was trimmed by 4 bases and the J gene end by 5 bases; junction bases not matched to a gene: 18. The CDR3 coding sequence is TGTGCCTGGAATCTTGAACCCCGTCGGACTAGCGGGAGAGAAGATACGCAGTATTTT. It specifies CAWNLEPRRTSGREDTQYF.

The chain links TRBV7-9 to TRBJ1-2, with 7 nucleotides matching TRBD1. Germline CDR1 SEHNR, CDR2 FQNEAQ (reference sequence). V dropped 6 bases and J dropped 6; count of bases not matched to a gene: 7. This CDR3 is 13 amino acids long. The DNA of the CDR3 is TGTGCCAGCAGTCGTACAGGGGAGGATGGCTACACCTTC. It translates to CASSRTGEDGYTF.

The CDR3 is CASSSSGRAYNEQFF. CDR3 bases: TGTGCCAGCAGCTCTAGCGGGAGGGCCTACAATGAGCAGTTCTTC. The chain employs TRBV11-1 and TRBJ2-1; 12 nucleotides agree with TRBD2. The germline V gene has CDR1 SGHAT and CDR2 FQDESV (reference sequence). Trimming cost V 4 bases and J 2 bases; bases outside gene matches: 0. The CDR3 covers 15 residues. Variable domain in full (rest from reference TRBV11-1 and TRBJ2-1): EAEVAQSPRYKITEKSQAVAFWCDPISGHATLYWYRQILGQGPELLVQFQDESVVDDSQLPKDRFSAERLKGVDSTLKIQPAELGDSAMYLCASSSSGRAYNEQFFGPGTRLTVL.

Here the CDR3 DNA reads TGCAGCGTGGGCAGGATAGGATCTCACAATGAGCAGTTCTTC. Protein: CSVGRIGSHNEQFF. The rearrangement links TRBV29-1 to TRBJ2-1; D is uncertain. Germline-derived CDR1 and CDR2 are SQVTM and ANQGSEA. The CDR3 sequence is 14 residues long. V was cut by 6 bases and J by 5 bases, with 17 bases left in between.